This TCR beta chain emerged from a study of blood T cell repertoires in COVID-19. Trimming left V 2 bases short and J 6 bases short, with 10 bases between. The germline V gene encodes CDR1 WNHNN and CDR2 SYGVQD (reference sequence). The CDR3 is 13 residues long. Method: immunoSEQ multiplex PCR; TCRdb's copy keeps in-frame clones and lacks some. The data show about 70,000 clones, with over 70% seen just once and around a fifth held by the top ten. Sequenced input: peripheral blood. The V call is TRBV10-1, the J call TRBJ1-1, with D unclear. This receptor was obtained from a man between 65 and 85 years old with acute or convalescent COVID-19. CDR3 sequence (DNA): TGCGCCAGCAGTGAGAGAGGATTCGCTGAAGCTTTCTTT. Protein product: CASSERGFAEAFF.